This is a list of T cell receptor beta chains from one sample in a study of cytomegalovirus exposure and HLA in healthy donors. Sequencing was performed with immunoSEQ multiplex PCR; in TCRdb, only in-frame clones are kept and a portion is missing. The table shows 100,000 to 150,000 clones, with roughly 89% occurring only once. The sequenced sample consisted of PBMCs. The receptors stem from a woman in her late teens or twenties in good health and CMV-seronegative. Both conserved end residues are part of each CDR3. A D gene is named only where the DNA matches it firmly. Clone size is given for some rows only: seen once, a few or many times, or a class if the clone is expanded.

j_gene,d_gene,v_gene,abundance,CDR3nt,CDR3aa
TRBJ2-1,TRBD2,TRBV13,NA,TGTGCCAGCAGCCCAGGACTAGCGGGAGTGTCCTACAATGAGCAGTTCTTC,CASSPGLAGVSYNEQFF
TRBJ2-7,TRBD1,TRBV14,NA,TGTGCCAGCAGCCTAGCGACAGGGTACGACGAGCAGTACTTC,CASSLATGYDEQYF
TRBJ1-2,NA,TRBV5-1,NA,TGCGCCAGCAGCCCACCGGGATCCTATGGCTACACCTTC,CASSPPGSYGYTF
TRBJ2-1,TRBD2,TRBV5-6,once,TGTGCCAGCAGCTTTCGGCTAGCGGTCTTCTCCTACAATGAGCAGTTCTTC,CASSFRLAVFSYNEQFF
TRBJ1-5,NA,TRBV30,NA,TGTGCCTGGAGTCCACAGCCCAATCAGCCCCAGCATTTT,CAWSPQPNQPQHF
TRBJ2-7,TRBD2,TRBV18,once,TGTGCCAGCTCACCACCTTCGGGACTAGCGATGGGGGAGTACGAGCAGTACTTC,CASSPPSGLAMGEYEQYF
TRBJ2-3,NA,TRBV28,NA,TGTGCCAGCAGTTTCTTCGACAGCCCTTCCACAGATACGCAGTATTTT,CASSFFDSPSTDTQYF
TRBJ2-7,NA,TRBV18,NA,TGTGCCAGCTCACCAGATTTGTCGGGTTGGGTATACGAGCAGTACTTC,CASSPDLSGWVYEQYF
TRBJ2-5,TRBD2,TRBV30,once,TGTGCCTGGAGTGTAGGACTAGCGGGAGGGGAGACCCAGTACTTC,CAWSVGLAGGETQYF
TRBJ2-5,NA,TRBV9,NA,TGTGCCAGCAGCGTAGATGGGCGTTCGGAGACCCAGTACTTC,CASSVDGRSETQYF
TRBJ2-3,TRBD2,TRBV27,NA,TGTGCCAGCACCCGAGGGACTAGCGGGAGGTTCACAGATACGCAGTATTTT,CASTRGTSGRFTDTQYF
TRBJ2-7,NA,TRBV5-5,once,TGTGCCAGCAGCTTGGGAGCGGGTTTTAACTTCCACGAGCAGTACTTC,CASSLGAGFNFHEQYF
TRBJ2-5,NA,TRBV13,NA,TGTGCCAGCAGCCCCGTGTTTGAGACCCAGTACTTC,CASSPVFETQYF
TRBJ1-1,NA,TRBV2,NA,TGTGCCAGCAGCTTCGAAGGGGGGGTTGACACTGAAGCTTTCTTT,CASSFEGGVDTEAFF
TRBJ2-1,NA,TRBV5-1,NA,TGCGCCAGCAGCGGGAGAATCGACAATGAGCAGTTCTTC,CASSGRIDNEQFF
TRBJ2-7,NA,TRBV30,NA,TGTGCCTGGACAAGCGGAACCTACGAGCAGTACTTC,CAWTSGTYEQYF
TRBJ2-7,NA,TRBV15,NA,TGTGCCACCAGCAGAGATCGGACACGCATCCTAAGCGAGCAGTACTTC,CATSRDRTRILSEQYF
TRBJ1-2,NA,TRBV5-6,NA,TGTGCCAGCAGCTTGGAACTTGCCCAGGGCTATGGCTACACCTTC,CASSLELAQGYGYTF
TRBJ2-5,NA,TRBV19,NA,TGTGCCAGTAGTCTTAAGGACTCCCTCGAGGCCCAGTACTTC,CASSLKDSLEAQYF
TRBJ2-3,NA,TRBV5-6,NA,TGTGCCAGCAGCACGGGTCTAGTCCCTACGTCGCAGTATTTT,CASSTGLVPTSQYF
TRBJ2-1,TRBD2,TRBV28,NA,TGTGCCAGCAGTTTACAGGCTAGCGGGAGGTTGAATGAGCAGTTCTTC,CASSLQASGRLNEQFF
TRBJ2-1,NA,TRBV18,once,TGTGCCAGCTCACCACCGGCGGGACAGCACAATGAGCAGTTCTTC,CASSPPAGQHNEQFF
TRBJ2-7,TRBD2,TRBV11-3,NA,TGTGCCAGCGGTCGTGGACTAGCGGGAAGCCCCTACGAGCAGTACTTC,CASGRGLAGSPYEQYF
TRBJ1-4,TRBD1,TRBV6-5,NA,TGTGCCAGCAGTGACAGGGAGACTAATGAAAAACTGTTTTTT,CASSDRETNEKLFF
TRBJ1-5,NA,TRBV7-9,few,TGTGCCAGCAGCCAGGGGCAGAGCAATCAGCCCCAGCATTTT,CASSQGQSNQPQHF
TRBJ2-2,TRBD2,TRBV10-3,NA,TGTGCCATCAGTGCAAGCGGGACGAACACCGGGGAGCTGTTTTTT,CAISASGTNTGELFF
TRBJ2-7,TRBD2,TRBV28,NA,TGTGCCAGCAGTTCCACCCGCCCGGGACTAGCGGGAGGACGCTCCTACGAGCAGTACTTC,CASSSTRPGLAGGRSYEQYF
TRBJ2-7,TRBD2,TRBV7-2,NA,TGTGCCAGCAGTCCTAGCGGGCCCTCCTACGAGCAGTACTTC,CASSPSGPSYEQYF
TRBJ1-5,NA,TRBV6-6,once,TGTGCCAGCAGTCCTCGGGGGGTGGGCGGTCAGCCCCAGCATTTT,CASSPRGVGGQPQHF
TRBJ2-5,NA,TRBV29-1,NA,TGCAGCGTTAGCCGGACAGAGTACCAAGAGACCCAGTACTTC,CSVSRTEYQETQYF
TRBJ2-1,TRBD2,TRBV19,NA,TGTGCCAGTAGTATCGCTGCCTCCAGCGGGATTTACTACAATGAGCAGTTCTTC,CASSIAASSGIYYNEQFF
TRBJ1-4,NA,TRBV27,NA,TGTGCCAGCAGTTTATGGGCAGGGGATAATGAAAAACTGTTTTTT,CASSLWAGDNEKLFF
TRBJ2-5,NA,TRBV10-3,NA,TGTGCCATCAGTGAGTCGCGAGAATCACAAGAGACCCAGTACTTC,CAISESRESQETQYF
TRBJ2-3,NA,TRBV7-7,NA,TGTGCTAGCAGCTTGGAGTCGGCGTCAGATACGCAGTATTTT,CASSLESASDTQYF
TRBJ2-7,NA,TRBV10-3,few,TGTGCCATCAGTGGAAATACAGTCTCCTACGAGCAGTACTTC,CAISGNTVSYEQYF
TRBJ2-7,NA,TRBV11-3,NA,TGTGCCAGCAGCTTAGCCCCTAGTTGGTACGAGCAGTACTTC,CASSLAPSWYEQYF
TRBJ2-2,NA,TRBV6-1,NA,TGTGCCAGCAGTGAAGTTAGCAGGGCCCCCGGGGAGCTGTTTTTT,CASSEVSRAPGELFF
TRBJ2-7,TRBD1,TRBV7-2,NA,TGTGCCAGCAGCTTTTCCGGGACAGTAGTCTACGAGCAGTACTTC,CASSFSGTVVYEQYF
TRBJ2-1,NA,TRBV7-9,NA,TGTGCCAGCAGCCCAGGGCTCGACAATGAGCAGTTCTTC,CASSPGLDNEQFF
TRBJ2-7,NA,TRBV6-1,NA,TGTGCCAGCAGTGAATTCCCAGGGACACCGGGCTACGAGCAGTACTTC,CASSEFPGTPGYEQYF
TRBJ1-2,NA,TRBV5-6,NA,TGTGCCAGCAGACTTCGAGGCTATGGCTACACCTTC,CASRLRGYGYTF
TRBJ2-7,TRBD2,TRBV14,NA,TGTGCCAGCAGCCGACGGACTAGCGGGAGTATCGACGAGCAGTACTTC,CASSRRTSGSIDEQYF
TRBJ1-4,TRBD1,TRBV19,NA,TGTGCCAGTACCGCCGGGACAGGGTCGAATCTGCGAGAAAAACTGTTTTTT,CASTAGTGSNLREKLFF
TRBJ1-5,TRBD1,TRBV6-1,NA,TGTGCCAGCAGTCCCACAGGGGAGAATCAGCCCCAGCATTTT,CASSPTGENQPQHF
TRBJ1-5,NA,TRBV6-1,NA,TGTGCCAGCAGGGAAGGACAGTTTAATCAGCCCCAGCATTTT,CASREGQFNQPQHF
TRBJ2-7,TRBD2,TRBV4-1,NA,TGCGCCAGCAGCCCGGGACTAGCGGGAATCACTCCGGGTGAGCAGTACTTC,CASSPGLAGITPGEQYF
TRBJ1-4,NA,TRBV4-2,once,TGTGCCAGCAGCCAAGTATGGCAGGGGAATGAAAAACTGTTTTTT,CASSQVWQGNEKLFF
TRBJ2-2,TRBD1,TRBV11-3,NA,TGTGCCAGCAGCACCCGCCGACAGGGGGACCTAAGCACCGGGGAGCTGTTTTTT,CASSTRRQGDLSTGELFF
TRBJ2-5,NA,TRBV10-1,NA,TGCGCCAGCAGTGATCCTAGCGCAGGTGACTTCCAAGAGACCCAGTACTTC,CASSDPSAGDFQETQYF
TRBJ1-2,TRBD1,TRBV18,NA,TGTGCCAGCTCACCGACAGGGCAGGTGTACTATGGCTACACCTTC,CASSPTGQVYYGYTF
TRBJ2-7,TRBD1,TRBV5-6,once,TGTGCCAGCAGCTTATCCGGGACAGGGGAAGGGATTGGGTACTACGAGCAGTACTTC,CASSLSGTGEGIGYYEQYF